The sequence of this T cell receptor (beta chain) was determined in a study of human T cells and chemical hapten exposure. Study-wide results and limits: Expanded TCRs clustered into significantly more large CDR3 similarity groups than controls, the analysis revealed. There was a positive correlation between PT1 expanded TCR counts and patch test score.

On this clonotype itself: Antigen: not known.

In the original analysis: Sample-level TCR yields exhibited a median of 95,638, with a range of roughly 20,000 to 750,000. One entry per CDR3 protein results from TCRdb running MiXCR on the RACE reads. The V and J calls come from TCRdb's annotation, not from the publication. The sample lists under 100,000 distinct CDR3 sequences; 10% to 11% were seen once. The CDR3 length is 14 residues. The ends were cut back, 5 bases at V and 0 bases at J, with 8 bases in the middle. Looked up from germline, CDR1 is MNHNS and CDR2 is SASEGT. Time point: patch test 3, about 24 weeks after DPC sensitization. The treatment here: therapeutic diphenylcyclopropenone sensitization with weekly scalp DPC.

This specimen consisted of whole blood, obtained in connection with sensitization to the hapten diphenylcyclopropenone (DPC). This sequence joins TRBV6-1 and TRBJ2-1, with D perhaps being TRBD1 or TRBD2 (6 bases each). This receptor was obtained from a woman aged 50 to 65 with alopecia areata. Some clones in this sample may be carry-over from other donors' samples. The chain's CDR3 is CASSKGGSYNEQFF. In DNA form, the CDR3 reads TGTGCCAGCAGTAAGGGGGGCTCCTACAATGAGCAGTTCTTC.